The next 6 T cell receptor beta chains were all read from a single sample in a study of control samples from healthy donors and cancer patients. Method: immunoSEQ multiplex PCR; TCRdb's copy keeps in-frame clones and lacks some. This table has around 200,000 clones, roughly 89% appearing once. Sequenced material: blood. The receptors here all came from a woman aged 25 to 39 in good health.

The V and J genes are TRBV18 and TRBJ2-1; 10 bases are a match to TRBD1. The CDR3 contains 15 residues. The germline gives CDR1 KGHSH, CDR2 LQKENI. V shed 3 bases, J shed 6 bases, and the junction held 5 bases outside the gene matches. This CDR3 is CASSPGQGKVNEQFF. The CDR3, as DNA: TGTGCCAGCTCACCGGGACAGGGGAAAGTCAATGAGCAGTTCTTC. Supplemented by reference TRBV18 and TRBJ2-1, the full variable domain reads NAGVMQNPRHLVRRRGQEARLRCSPMKGHSHVYWYRQLPEEGLKFMVYLQKENIIDESGMPKERFSAEFPKEGPSILRIQQVVRGDSAAYFCASSPGQGKVNEQFFGPGTRLTVL.

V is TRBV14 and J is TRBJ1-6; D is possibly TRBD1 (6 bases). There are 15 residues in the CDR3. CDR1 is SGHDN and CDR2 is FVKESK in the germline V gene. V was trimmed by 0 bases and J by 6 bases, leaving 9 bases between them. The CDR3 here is CASSQDGGLNSPLHF. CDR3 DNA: TGTGCCAGCAGCCAAGATGGGGGGCTTAATTCACCCCTCCACTTT.

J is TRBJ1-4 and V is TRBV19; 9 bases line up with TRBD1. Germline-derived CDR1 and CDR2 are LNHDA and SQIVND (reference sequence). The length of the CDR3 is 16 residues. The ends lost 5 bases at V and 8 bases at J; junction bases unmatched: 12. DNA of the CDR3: TGTGCCAGTAGTGCCCCGGGACAGGGCTCAGGAGAAAAACTGTTTTTT. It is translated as CASSAPGQGSGEKLFF.

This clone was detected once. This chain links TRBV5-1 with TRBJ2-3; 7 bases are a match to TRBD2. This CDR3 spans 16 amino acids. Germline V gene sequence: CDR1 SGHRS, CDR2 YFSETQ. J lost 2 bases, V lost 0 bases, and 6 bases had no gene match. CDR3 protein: CASSLGRGRNTDTQYF. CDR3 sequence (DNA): TGCGCCAGCAGCTTGGGGCGGGGGAGGAACACAGATACGCAGTATTTT.

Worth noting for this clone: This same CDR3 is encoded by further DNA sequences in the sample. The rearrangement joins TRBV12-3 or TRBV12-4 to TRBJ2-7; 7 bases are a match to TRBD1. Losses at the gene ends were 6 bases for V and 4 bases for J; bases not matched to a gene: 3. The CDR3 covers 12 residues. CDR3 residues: CASSFRGYEQYF. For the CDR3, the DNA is TGTGCCAGCAGCTTCAGGGGGTACGAGCAGTACTTC.

CDR3 nucleotide sequence: TGTGCCAGCAGCCAGGAAATAGCGGGGGGGCCTACAGATACGCAGTATTTT. Amino acids: CASSQEIAGGPTDTQYF. This chain joins TRBV4-2 and TRBJ2-3; 11 nucleotides align to TRBD2. The CDR3 is made up of 17 amino acids. V shed 3 bases, J shed 3 bases, and the junction held 8 bases outside the gene matches. The germline V gene encodes CDR1 LGHNA and CDR2 YNFKEQ.